This record concerns one TCR beta chain sequence. There are many counts of this clonotype. Its cognate antigen has yet to be identified. The sample holds no much larger clone one base away, and base qualities are not on file. This sample stems from a study of prognosis after radiotherapy for stage I lung cancer (dated by TCRdb to the early 2020s). In the study overall: Between April 2018 and early 2019, 15 to 20 patients with stage I NSCLC were enrolled in Nanjing, China. Newly diagnosed primary stage I lung tumors were present in over twelve patients, and oligometastatic NSCLC after surgical resection of the primary tumor was present in a handful of patients. Every patient was deemed medically inoperable, eleven to twelve because of comorbidities and over five because they refused surgery. Ages in the cohort of about a dozen men and about 6 women ranged from roughly 50 to 85 years, with a median of 74. Squamous cell carcinoma histology was identified in over five patients, and adenocarcinoma histology was identified in more than ten patients. Using image-guided IMRT or VMAT, SBRT was delivered in 3 to 5 fractions at a biologically effective dose of at least 100 Gy. SBRT was not combined with any concurrent therapy in any patient. After SBRT, distant metastases developed in about 20% of the 19 patients at a median of around seven months, while the remaining 15 patients had no significant progression. Peripheral blood TCR beta repertoires were profiled in stage I NSCLC patients before and after stereotactic body radiotherapy, and the repertoires were related to distant failure. A total of around 40 blood samples from 19 patients were sequenced, with one sample obtained before and one obtained after SBRT for each patient. What the work shows at the level of the full study, not this receptor alone: Tumor specificity of expanded TCR clones was not determined. Unique TCR clone counts fell after SBRT (median 10,088 before versus 6,000 to 8,000 after; Wilcoxon paired P=0.011). Post-SBRT Shannon entropy and its change from baseline were lower in patients who developed distant metastases; baseline Shannon entropy was not associated with metastases. Limitations of the study included a small cohort and short follow-up, and the study findings need independent validation. None of the reported P values were adjusted for multiple comparisons. Differences by metastasis status were reportedly seen in TRBV and TRBJ usage frequencies, involving two V genes at baseline and, after SBRT, roughly nine V genes and two J genes.

Two rounds of multiplex PCR on genomic DNA were used to amplify the TCR beta CDR3 region. In the first round of PCR, primers specific to each TRBV and TRBJ gene were used, and the primer sequences are filed in Chinese patent CN105087789A. The second PCR round used universal primers. The Roche High Pure PCR Template Preparation Kit was used to extract genomic DNA from frozen PBMCs. The libraries underwent paired-end sequencing with 151 bp reads on an Illumina HiSeq 3000. In the authors' own workflow: Raw reads lacking the multiplex PCR primer sequences were removed with CutAdapt. High-quality paired reads were merged into contigs with PEAR. TRB V, D and J gene segments were assigned to each contig with MiXCR by alignment to reference sequences. CDR3 sequences were clustered by base quality and sequence similarity to remove sequencing errors. Shannon entropy, normalized by the natural log of the productive TCR sequence number, served as the measure of diversity. To get clonality, Shannon entropy was divided by the natural log of the number of unique clonotypes, and that result was subtracted from one. Using the Youden index from ROC curves, the researchers picked the repertoire-metric cut-offs for progression-free survival, and all analyses were carried out in R 3.5.3. TCRdb itself trimmed the public reads at Q25 with fastp, ran MiXCR and retained productive beta chains. One record per CDR3 amino acid sequence lists the most common genes and DNA. Here the V and J calls rest on TCRdb's processing, not on the authors' analysis. The sample table holds 45,000 to 60,000 distinct CDR3 sequences, of which less than 45% were seen once. The biggest ten clones account for 9.2% of the sample.

A history of other malignancies or of prior chemotherapy or radiotherapy was absent in all patients, and node-negative disease was shown on CT and PET/CT in all patients. At each of the two time points, roughly 6 milliliters of peripheral venous blood were collected into EDTA tubes. PBMCs were isolated by Ficoll-Paque Plus density-gradient centrifugation. Right after collection, samples were kept at -80 degrees C until analysis. The specimen was PBMCs, collected before or after stereotactic body radiation therapy (not recorded which). The clonotype was recovered from a donor of 50 years or more with non-small cell lung cancer.

At the DNA level, the sequence is TGTGCCAGCATTCAGACTTGGAACACTGAAGCTTTCTTT. Its translation is CASIQTWNTEAFF. The chain links TRBV6-2 or TRBV6-3 with TRBJ1-1; the D gene is not confidently resolved. From cysteine to phenylalanine, the CDR3 is 13 amino acids long. Left in the record is the CDR3 DNA by itself, 39 bases read in frame from the first base. Via the germline V gene, CDR1 is MNHEY and CDR2 SVGEGT. The V and J ends are trimmed by 7 bases and 1 base, leaving 10 bases between them.